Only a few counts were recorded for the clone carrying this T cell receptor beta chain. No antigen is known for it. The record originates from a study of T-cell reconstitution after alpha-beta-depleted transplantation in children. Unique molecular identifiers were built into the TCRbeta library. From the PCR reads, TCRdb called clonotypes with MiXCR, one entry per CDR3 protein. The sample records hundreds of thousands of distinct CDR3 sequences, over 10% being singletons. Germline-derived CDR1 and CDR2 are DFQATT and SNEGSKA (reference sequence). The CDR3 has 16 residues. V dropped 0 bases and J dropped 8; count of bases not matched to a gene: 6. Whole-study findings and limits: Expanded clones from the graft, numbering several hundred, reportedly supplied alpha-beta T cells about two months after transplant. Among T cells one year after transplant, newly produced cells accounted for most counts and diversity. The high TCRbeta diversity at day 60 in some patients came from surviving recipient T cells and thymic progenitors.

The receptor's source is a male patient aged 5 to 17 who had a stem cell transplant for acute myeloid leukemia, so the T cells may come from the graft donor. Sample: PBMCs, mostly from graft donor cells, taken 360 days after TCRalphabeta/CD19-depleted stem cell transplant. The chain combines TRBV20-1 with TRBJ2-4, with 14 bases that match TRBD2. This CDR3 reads CSARDRLAGGRDIQYF. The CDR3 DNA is TGCAGTGCTAGAGATCGACTAGCGGGAGGGAGGGACATTCAGTACTTC.